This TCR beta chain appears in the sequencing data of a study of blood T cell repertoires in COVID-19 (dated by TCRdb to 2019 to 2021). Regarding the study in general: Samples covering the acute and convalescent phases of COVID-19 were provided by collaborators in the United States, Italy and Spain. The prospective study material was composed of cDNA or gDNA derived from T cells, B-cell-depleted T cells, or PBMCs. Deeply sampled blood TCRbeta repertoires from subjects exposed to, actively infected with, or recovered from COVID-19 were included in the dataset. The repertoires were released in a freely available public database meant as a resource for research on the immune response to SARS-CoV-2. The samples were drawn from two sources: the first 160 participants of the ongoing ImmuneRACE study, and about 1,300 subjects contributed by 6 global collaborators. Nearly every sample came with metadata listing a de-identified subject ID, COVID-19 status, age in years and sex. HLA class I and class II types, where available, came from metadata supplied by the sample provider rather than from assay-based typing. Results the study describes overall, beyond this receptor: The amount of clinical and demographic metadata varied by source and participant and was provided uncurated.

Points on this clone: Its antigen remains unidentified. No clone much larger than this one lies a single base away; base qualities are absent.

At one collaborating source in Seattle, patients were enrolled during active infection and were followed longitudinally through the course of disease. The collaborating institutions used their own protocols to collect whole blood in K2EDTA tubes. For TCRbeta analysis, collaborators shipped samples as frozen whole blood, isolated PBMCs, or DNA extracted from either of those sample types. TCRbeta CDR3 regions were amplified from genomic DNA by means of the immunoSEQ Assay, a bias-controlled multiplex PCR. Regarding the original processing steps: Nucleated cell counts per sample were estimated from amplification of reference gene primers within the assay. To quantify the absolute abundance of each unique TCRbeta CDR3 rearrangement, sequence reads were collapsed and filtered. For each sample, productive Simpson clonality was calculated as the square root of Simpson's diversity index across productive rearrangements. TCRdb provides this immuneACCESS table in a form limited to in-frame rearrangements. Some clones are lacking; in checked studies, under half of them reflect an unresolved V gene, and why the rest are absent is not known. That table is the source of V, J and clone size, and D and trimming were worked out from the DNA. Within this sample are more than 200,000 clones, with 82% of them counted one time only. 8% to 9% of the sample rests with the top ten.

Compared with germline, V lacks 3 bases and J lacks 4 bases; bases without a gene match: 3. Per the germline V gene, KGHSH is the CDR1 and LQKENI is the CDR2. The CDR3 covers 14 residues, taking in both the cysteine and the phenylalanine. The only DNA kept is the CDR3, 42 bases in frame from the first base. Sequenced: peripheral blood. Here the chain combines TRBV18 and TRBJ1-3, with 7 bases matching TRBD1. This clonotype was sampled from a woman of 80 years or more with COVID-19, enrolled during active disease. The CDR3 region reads CASSPQGEGNTIYF. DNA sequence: TGTGCCAGCTCACCGCAGGGGGAAGGAAACACCATATATTTT.